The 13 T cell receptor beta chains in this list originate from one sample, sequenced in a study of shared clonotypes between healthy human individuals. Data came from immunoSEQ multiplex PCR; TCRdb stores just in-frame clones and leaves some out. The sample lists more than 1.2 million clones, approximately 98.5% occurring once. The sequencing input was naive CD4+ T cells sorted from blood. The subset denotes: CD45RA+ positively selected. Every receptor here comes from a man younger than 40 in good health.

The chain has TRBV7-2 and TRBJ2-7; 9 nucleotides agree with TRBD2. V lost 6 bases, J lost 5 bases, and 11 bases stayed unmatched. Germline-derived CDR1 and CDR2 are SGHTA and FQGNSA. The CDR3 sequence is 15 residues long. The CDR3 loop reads CASSPGTSSLHEQYF. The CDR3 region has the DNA TGTGCCAGCAGTCCCGGGACTAGCTCTCTCCACGAGCAGTACTTC.

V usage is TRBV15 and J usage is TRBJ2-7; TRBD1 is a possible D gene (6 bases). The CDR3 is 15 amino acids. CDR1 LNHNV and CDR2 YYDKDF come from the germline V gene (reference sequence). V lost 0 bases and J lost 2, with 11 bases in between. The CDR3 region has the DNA TGTGCCACCAGCAGAGACTACAGGGTCCCCTACGAGCAGTACTTC. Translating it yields CATSRDYRVPYEQYF.

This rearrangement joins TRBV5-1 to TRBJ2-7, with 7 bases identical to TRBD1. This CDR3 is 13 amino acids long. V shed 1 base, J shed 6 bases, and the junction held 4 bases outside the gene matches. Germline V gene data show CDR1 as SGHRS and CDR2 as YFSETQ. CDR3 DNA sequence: TGCGCCAGCAGCTTGTTGCCAGGGGGCGAGCAGTACTTC. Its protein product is CASSLLPGGEQYF.

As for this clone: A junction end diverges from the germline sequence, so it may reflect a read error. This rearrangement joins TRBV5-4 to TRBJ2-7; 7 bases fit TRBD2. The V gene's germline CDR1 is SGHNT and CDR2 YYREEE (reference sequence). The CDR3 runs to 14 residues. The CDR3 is CGWGGRVGTYEQYF. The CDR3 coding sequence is TGCGGATGGGGTGGGAGGGTAGGAACCTACGAGCAGTACTTC.

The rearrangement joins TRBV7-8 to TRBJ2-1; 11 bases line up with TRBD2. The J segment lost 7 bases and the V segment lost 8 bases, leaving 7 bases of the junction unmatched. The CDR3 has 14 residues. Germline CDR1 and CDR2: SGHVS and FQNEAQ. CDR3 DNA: TGTGCCAGCGGGAGGCTAGCGGGAGGAAATGAGCAGTTCTTC. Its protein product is CASGRLAGGNEQFF.

The CDR3 loop is CASSLPLRSGELFF. As DNA, the CDR3 is TGTGCCAGCAGTCTCCCCCTGCGGTCCGGGGAGCTGTTTTTT. The V and J genes are TRBV28 and TRBJ2-2; D not certain. Germline V gene lookup returns CDR1 MDHEN and CDR2 SYDVKM. The CDR3 length is 14 residues. The V gene lost 5 bases and the J gene lost 6 bases, with 13 bases spanning the gap. Supplemented by reference TRBV28 and TRBJ2-2, the full variable domain reads DVKVTQSSRYLVKRTGEKVFLECVQDMDHENMFWYRQDPGLGLRLIYFSYDVKMKEKGDIPEGYSVSREKKERFSLILESASTNQTSMYLCASSLPLRSGELFFGEGSRLTVL.

The CDR3 nucleotides read TGTGCCAGGGCCCGGGGGGCAAGCGGAGATACGCAGTATTTT. As protein: CARARGASGDTQYF. The rearrangement joins TRBV5-4 to TRBJ2-3, with TRBD2 as a possible D gene (7 bases). The CDR3 sequence is 14 residues long. V was pared by 8 bases and J by 5 bases, with 18 bases between. Germline CDR1 SGHNT, CDR2 YYREEE (reference sequence).

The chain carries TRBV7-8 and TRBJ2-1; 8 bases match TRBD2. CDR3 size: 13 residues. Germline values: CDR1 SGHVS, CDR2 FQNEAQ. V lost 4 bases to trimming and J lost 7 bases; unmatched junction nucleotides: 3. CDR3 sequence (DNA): TGTGCCAGCAGCTCGGGACTAGTGAATGAGCAGTTCTTC. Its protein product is CASSSGLVNEQFF.

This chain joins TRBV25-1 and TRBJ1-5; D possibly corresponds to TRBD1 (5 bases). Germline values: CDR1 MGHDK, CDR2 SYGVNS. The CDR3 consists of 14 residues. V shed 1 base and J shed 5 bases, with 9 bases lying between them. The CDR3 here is CASSESRGYQPQHF. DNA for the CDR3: TGTGCCAGCAGTGAATCGAGGGGTTATCAGCCCCAGCATTTT. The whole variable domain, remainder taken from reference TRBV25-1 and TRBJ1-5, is EADIYQTPRYLVIGTGKKITLECSQTMGHDKMYWYQQDPGMELHLIHYSYGVNSTEKGDLSSESTVSRIRTEHFPLTLESARPSHTSQYLCASSESRGYQPQHFGDGTRLSIL.

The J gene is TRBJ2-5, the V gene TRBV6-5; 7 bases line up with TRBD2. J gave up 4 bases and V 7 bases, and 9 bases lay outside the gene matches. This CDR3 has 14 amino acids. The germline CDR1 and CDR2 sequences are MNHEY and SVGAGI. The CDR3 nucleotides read TGTGCCAGCAACCGGCTAGCGGAGCGAGAGACCCAGTACTTC. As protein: CASNRLAERETQYF.

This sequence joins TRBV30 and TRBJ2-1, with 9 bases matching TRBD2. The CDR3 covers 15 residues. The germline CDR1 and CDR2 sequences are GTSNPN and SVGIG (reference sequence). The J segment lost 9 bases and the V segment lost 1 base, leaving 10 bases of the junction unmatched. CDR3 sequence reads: CAWSGGPGLASEQFF. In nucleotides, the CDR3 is TGTGCCTGGAGTGGGGGACCGGGACTAGCTAGTGAGCAGTTCTTC. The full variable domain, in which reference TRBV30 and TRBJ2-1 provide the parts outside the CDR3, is SQTIHQWPATLVQPVGSPLSLECTVEGTSNPNLYWYRQAAGRGLQLLFYSVGIGQISSEVPQNLSASRPQDRQFILSSKKLLLSDSGFYLCAWSGGPGLASEQFFGPGTRLTVL.

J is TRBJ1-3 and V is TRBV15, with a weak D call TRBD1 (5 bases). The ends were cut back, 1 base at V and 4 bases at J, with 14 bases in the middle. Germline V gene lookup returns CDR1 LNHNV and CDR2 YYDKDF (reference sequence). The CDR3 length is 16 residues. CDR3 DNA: TGTGCCACCAGCAGAGGACAGAGGGAGGCGGGAAACACCATATATTTT. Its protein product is CATSRGQREAGNTIYF.

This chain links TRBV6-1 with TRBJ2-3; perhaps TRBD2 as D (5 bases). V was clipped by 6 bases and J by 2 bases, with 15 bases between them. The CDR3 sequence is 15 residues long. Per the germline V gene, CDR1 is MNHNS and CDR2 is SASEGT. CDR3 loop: CASSRGKPLTDTQYF. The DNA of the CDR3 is TGTGCCAGCAGCCGGGGAAAACCGCTCACAGATACGCAGTATTTT.